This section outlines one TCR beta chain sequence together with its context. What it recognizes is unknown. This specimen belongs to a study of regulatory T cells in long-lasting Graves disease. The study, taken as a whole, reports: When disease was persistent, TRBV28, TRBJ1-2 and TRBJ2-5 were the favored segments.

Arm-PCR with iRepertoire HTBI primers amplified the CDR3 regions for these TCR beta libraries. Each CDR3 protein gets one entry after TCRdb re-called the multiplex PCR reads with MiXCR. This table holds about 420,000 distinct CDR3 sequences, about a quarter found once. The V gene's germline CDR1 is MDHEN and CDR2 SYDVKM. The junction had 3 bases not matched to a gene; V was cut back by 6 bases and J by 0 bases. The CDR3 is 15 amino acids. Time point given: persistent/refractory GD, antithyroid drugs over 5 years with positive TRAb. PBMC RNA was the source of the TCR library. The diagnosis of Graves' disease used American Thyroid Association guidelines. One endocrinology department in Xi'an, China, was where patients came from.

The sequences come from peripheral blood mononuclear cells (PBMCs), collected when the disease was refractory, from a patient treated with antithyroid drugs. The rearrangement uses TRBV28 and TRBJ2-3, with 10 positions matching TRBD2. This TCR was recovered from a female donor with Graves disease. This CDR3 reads CASRSTSGSTDTQYF. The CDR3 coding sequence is TGTGCCAGCAGGTCGACTAGCGGGAGCACAGATACGCAGTATTTT.